This T cell receptor (beta chain) was recorded in a study of blood T cell repertoires in COVID-19. Whole-study context: The analysed material was cDNA or gDNA that came from T cells, B-cell-depleted T cells, or PBMCs.

Original handling: Reference gene primer amplification yielded estimated nucleated cell counts. Clones were sequenced by immunoSEQ multiplex PCR, and TCRdb holds only the in-frame ones, with some missing. V and J calls and clone size are given by that table; D and trimming were obtained from the DNA. The data contain more than 40,000 clones, around nine tenths of them seen just once; the ten biggest clones take up under 15%. Per the germline V gene, CDR1 is LGHNA and CDR2 is YNFKEQ. This CDR3 is built from 13 residues. Unmatched junction bases numbered 5, after V lost 4 bases and J lost 8 bases. V is TRBV4-2 and J is TRBJ2-3, with 8 bases aligning to TRBD1. The sequencing sample was made of peripheral blood. This TCR was sampled from a man older than 75 with acute or convalescent COVID-19. The CDR3 loop reads CASSPTGGGTQYF. The CDR3 region has the DNA TGTGCCAGCAGCCCAACAGGGGGAGGTACGCAGTATTTT.